This TCR beta chain was captured by sequencing in a study of shared clonotypes between healthy human individuals. Whole-study context: Each donor's CD4 naive and CD4 memory cells filled three plates apiece, CD8 naive two, and CD8 memory one.

After removal of 2 bases from V and 1 base from J, the junction contained 1 base not matched to a gene. CDR1 is LGHNA, CDR2 YNFKEQ, per germline. The CDR3 loop spans 14 amino acids. Caucasian adults residing in Nashville, Tennessee made up all the donors. Assay used: immunoSEQ multiplex PCR; TCRdb lists only in-frame clones, some missing. The sample consists of over a million clones, approximately 68% of them appearing once. The chain joins TRBV4-2 to TRBJ1-2; TRBD1 aligns across 7 bases. This receptor was taken from a man younger than 30 in good health. Input material: memory CD4+ T cells sorted from blood. The subset: CD45RA-negative fraction. The CDR3 loop is CASSQTGVNYGYTF. CDR3 sequence (DNA): TGTGCCAGCAGCCAAACAGGGGTTAACTATGGCTACACCTTC.